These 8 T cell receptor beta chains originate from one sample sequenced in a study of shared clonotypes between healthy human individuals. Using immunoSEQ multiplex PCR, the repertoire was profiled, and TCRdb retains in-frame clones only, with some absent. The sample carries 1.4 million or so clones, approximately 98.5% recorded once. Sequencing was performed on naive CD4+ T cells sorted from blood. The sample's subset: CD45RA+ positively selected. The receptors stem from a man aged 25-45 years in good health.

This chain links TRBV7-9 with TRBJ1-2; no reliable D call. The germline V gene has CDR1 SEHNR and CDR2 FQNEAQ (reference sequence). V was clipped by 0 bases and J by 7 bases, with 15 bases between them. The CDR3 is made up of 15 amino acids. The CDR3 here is CASSLAALTRRGYTF. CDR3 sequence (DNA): TGTGCCAGCAGCTTAGCAGCCTTGACACGACGTGGCTACACCTTC.

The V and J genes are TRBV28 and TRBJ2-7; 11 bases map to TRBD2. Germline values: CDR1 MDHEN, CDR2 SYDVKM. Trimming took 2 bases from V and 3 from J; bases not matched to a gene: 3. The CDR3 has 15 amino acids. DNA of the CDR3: TGTGCCAGCAGTTTAGGGACTAGCGGAGTCTACGAGCAGTACTTC. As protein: CASSLGTSGVYEQYF.

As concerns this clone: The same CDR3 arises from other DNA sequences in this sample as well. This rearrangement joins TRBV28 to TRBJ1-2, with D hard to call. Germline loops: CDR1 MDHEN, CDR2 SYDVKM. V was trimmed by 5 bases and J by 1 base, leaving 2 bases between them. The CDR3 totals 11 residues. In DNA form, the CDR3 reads TGTGCCAGCAGTATTAACTATGGCTACACCTTC. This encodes CASSINYGYTF.

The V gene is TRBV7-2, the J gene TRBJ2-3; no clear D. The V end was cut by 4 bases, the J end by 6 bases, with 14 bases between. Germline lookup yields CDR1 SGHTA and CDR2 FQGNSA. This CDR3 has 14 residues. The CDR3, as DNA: TGTGCCAGCAGCTCCCACCCTTGGGTCGATACGCAGTATTTT. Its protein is CASSSHPWVDTQYF. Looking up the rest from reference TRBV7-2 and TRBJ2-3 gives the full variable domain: GAGVSQSPSNKVTEKGKDVELRCDPISGHTALYWYRQSLGQGLEFLIYFQGNSAPDKSGLPSDRFSAERTGGSVSTLTIQRTQQEDSAVYLCASSSHPWVDTQYFGPGTRLTVL.

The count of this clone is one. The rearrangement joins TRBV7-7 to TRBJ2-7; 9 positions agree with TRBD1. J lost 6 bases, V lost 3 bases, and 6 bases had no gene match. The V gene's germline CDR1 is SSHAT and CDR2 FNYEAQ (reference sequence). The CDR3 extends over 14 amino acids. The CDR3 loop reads CASSFGTGISEQYF. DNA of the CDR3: TGTGCCAGCAGCTTCGGGACAGGGATCTCCGAGCAGTACTTC. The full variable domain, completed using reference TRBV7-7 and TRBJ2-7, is GAGVSQSPRYKVTKRGQDVTLRCDPISSHATLYWYQQALGQGPEFLTYFNYEAQPDKSGLPSDRFSAERPEGSISTLTIQRTEQRDSAMYRCASSFGTGISEQYFGPGTRLTVT.

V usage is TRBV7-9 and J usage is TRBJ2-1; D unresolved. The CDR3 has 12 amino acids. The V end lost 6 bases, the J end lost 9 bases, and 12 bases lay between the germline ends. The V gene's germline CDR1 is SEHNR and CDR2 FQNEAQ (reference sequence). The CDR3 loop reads CASSLGAAEQFF. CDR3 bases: TGTGCCAGCAGTCTCGGAGCTGCTGAGCAGTTCTTC.

CDR3 residues: CAISERTRVNYEQYF. CDR3 in DNA: TGTGCCATCAGTGAGCGGACTAGGGTAAACTACGAGCAGTACTTC. The chain has TRBV10-3 and TRBJ2-7; 7 bases fit TRBD2. The CDR3 loop spans 15 amino acids. V dropped 2 bases and J dropped 3; count of bases not matched to a gene: 7. The germline V gene has CDR1 ENHRY and CDR2 SYGVKD.

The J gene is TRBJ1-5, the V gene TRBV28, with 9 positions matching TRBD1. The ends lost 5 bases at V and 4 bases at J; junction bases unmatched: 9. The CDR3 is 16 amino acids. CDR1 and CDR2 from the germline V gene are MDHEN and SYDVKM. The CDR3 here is CASSIITGGRNQPQHF. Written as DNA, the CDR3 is TGTGCCAGCAGTATCATTACAGGGGGCCGGAATCAGCCCCAGCATTTT. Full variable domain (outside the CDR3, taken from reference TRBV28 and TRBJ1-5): DVKVTQSSRYLVKRTGEKVFLECVQDMDHENMFWYRQDPGLGLRLIYFSYDVKMKEKGDIPEGYSVSREKKERFSLILESASTNQTSMYLCASSIITGGRNQPQHFGDGTRLSIL.